This T cell receptor beta chain is from a study of cytomegalovirus exposure and HLA in healthy donors. Study results and limitations: The classifier reportedly diagnosed cytomegalovirus status with high specificity and sensitivity.

The PCR used 60 Vbeta and 13 Jbeta primers. Assay used: immunoSEQ multiplex PCR; TCRdb lists only in-frame clones, some missing. This sample has roughly 110,000 clones; approximately 76% occur once, and the top ten carry less than 2.5%. Germline assignment: CDR1 MGHDK and CDR2 SYGVNS. The CDR3 consists of 11 residues. A note on this clone: Its antigen is still unknown.

The specimen was PBMCs. This clonotype was sampled from a young man in good health and CMV-seronegative. The chain uses TRBV25-1 and TRBJ2-5; no reliable D call. The better agreement between TRBJ2-7 and the DNA end casts doubt on the J call. The CDR3 loop reads CASSEYTEQYF. The CDR3 region has the DNA TGTGCCAGCAGTGAATATACCGAGCAGTACTTC.